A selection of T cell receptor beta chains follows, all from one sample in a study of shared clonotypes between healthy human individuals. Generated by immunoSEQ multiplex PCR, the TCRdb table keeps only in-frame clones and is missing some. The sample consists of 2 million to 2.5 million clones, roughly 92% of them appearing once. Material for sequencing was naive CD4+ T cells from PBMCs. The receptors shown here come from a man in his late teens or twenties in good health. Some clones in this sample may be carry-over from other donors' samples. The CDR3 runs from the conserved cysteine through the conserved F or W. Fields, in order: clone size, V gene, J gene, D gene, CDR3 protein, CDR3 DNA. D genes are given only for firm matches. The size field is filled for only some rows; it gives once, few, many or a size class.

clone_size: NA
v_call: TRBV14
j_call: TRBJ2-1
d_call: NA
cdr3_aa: CASSQDLRAIYNEQFF
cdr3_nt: TGTGCCAGCAGCCAAGATCTGCGCGCAATCTACAATGAGCAGTTCTTC

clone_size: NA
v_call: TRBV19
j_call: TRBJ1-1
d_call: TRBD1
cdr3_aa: CASSHYGTVNTEAFF
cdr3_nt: TGTGCCAGTAGTCACTACGGGACAGTAAACACTGAAGCTTTCTTT

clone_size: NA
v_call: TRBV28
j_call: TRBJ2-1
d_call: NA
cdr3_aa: CASTQGGADYNEQFF
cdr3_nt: TGTGCCAGCACTCAGGGGGGGGCTGACTACAATGAGCAGTTCTTC

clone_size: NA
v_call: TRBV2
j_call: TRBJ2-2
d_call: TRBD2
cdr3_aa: CASSAETSGNTGELFF
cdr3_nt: TGTGCCAGCAGTGCCGAGACTAGCGGGAACACCGGGGAGCTGTTTTTT

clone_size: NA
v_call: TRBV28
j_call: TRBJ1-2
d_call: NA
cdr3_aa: CASSSSSNYGYTF
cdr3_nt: TGTGCCAGCAGTTCGAGTTCTAACTATGGCTACACCTTC

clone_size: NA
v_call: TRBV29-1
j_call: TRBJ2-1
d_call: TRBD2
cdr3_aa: CSPGPAGGYGEQFF
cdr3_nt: TGCAGCCCTGGCCCGGCGGGAGGGTACGGTGAGCAGTTCTTC

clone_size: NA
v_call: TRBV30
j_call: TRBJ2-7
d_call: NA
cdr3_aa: CAWGGTYEQYF
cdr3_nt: TGTGCCTGGGGGGGGACCTACGAGCAGTACTTC

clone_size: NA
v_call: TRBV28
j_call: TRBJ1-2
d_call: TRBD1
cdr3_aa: CASSPYRGYGYTF
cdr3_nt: TGTGCCAGCAGCCCGTACAGGGGCTATGGCTACACCTTC

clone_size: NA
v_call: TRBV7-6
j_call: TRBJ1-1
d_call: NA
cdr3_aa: CASSLVSSGTEAFF
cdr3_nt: TGTGCCAGCAGCTTAGTTAGCTCCGGTACTGAAGCTTTCTTT

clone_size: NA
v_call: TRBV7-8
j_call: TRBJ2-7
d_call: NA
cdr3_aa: CASSLGQVTYEQYF
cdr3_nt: TGTGCCAGCAGCTTAGGGCAGGTGACCTACGAGCAGTACTTC

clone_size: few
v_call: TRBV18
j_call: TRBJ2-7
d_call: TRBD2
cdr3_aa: CASSPGGRASYEQYF
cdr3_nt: TGTGCCAGCTCACCAGGCGGGAGGGCCTCCTACGAGCAGTACTTC

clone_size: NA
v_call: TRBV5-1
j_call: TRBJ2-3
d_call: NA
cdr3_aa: CASSLSEGTDTQYF
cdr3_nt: TGCGCCAGCAGCTTGTCAGAGGGCACAGATACGCAGTATTTT

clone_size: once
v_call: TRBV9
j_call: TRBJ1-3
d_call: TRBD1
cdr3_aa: CASSASTGAGNTIYF
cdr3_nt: TGTGCCAGCAGCGCAAGTACAGGGGCTGGAAACACCATATATTTT

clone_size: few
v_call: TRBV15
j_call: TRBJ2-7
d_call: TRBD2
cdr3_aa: CATSRVPKSGSHYEQYF
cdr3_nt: TGTGCCACCAGCAGAGTCCCCAAAAGCGGGAGTCACTACGAGCAGTACTTC

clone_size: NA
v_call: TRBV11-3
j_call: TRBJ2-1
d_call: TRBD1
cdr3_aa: CASSSGTGVNNEQFF
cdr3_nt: TGTGCCAGCAGCTCCGGGACAGGGGTCAACAATGAGCAGTTCTTC

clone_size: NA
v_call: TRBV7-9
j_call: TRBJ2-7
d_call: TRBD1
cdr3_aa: CASSLDRGSYEQYF
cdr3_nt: TGTGCCAGCAGCTTAGACAGGGGGTCGTATGAGCAGTACTTC

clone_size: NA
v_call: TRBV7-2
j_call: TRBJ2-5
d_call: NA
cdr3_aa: CASSLLHGEQETQYF
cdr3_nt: TGTGCCAGCAGCTTATTACACGGGGAACAAGAGACCCAGTACTTC

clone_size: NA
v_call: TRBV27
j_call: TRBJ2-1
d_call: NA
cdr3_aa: CASWRDGAYNEQFF
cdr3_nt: TGTGCCAGTTGGCGGGACGGGGCCTACAATGAGCAGTTCTTC

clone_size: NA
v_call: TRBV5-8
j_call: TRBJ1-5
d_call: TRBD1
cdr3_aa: CASTNPDRVRQPQHF
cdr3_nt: TGTGCCAGCACCAACCCGGACAGGGTTCGGCAGCCCCAGCATTTT

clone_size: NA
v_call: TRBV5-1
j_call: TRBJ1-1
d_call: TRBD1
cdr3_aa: CASSSQGANTEAFF
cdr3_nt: TGCGCCAGCAGTTCTCAGGGGGCGAACACTGAAGCTTTCTTT

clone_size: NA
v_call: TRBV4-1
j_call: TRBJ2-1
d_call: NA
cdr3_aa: CASSSFWTTEGGQFF
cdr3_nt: TGCGCCAGCAGCTCTTTTTGGACTACCGAAGGTGGGCAGTTCTTC

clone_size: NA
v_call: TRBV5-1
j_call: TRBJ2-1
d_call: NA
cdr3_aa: CASSLAGVQDEQFF
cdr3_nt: TGCGCCAGCAGCTTGGCGGGGGTTCAGGATGAGCAGTTCTTC